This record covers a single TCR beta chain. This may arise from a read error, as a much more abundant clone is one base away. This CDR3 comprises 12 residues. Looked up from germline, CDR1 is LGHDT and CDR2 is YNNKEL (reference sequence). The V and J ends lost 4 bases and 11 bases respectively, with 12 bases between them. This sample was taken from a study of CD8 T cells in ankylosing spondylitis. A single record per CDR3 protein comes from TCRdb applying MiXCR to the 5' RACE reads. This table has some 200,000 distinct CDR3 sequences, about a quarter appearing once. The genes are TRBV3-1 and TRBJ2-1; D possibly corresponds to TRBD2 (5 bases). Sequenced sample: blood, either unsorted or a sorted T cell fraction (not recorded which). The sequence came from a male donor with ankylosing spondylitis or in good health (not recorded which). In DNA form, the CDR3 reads TGTGCCAGCAGCCCTAGGACTTATAAGCAGTTCTTC. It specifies CASSPRTYKQFF.